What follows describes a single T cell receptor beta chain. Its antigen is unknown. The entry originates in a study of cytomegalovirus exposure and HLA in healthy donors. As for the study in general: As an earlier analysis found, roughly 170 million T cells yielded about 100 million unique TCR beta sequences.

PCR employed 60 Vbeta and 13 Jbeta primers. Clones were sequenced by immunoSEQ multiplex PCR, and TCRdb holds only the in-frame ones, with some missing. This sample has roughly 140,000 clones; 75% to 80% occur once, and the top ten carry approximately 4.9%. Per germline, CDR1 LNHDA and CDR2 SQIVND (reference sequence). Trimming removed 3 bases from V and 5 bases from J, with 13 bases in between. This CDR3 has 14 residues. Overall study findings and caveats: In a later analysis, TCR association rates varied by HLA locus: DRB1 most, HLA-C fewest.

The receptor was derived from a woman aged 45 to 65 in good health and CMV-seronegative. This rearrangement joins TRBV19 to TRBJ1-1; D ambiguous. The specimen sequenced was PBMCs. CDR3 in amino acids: CASSMTGLRTEAFF. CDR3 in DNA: TGTGCCAGTAGTATGACGGGGTTGAGGACTGAAGCTTTCTTT.